Shown below are 22 T cell receptor beta chains from a single sample sequenced in a study of CD8 T cells in ankylosing spondylitis. Study conclusions and caveats: The study identified a TCR beta motif of under ten highly homologous variants that appeared characteristic of ankylosing spondylitis blood.

TCRdb re-analysed the 5' RACE reads in MiXCR, keeping a single row per CDR3 protein. The sample has some 400,000 distinct CDR3 sequences; 20% to 25% are singletons. Antigens of these TCRs are unknown. Source material: blood, either unsorted or a sorted T cell fraction (not recorded which). These receptors came from a male donor with ankylosing spondylitis.

This clonotype appeared a few times. V usage is TRBV7-6 and J usage is TRBJ2-1; 11 bases align to TRBD2. From germline, CDR1 is SGHVS and CDR2 FNYEAQ. V lost 5 bases, J lost 6 bases, and 18 bases stayed unmatched. This CDR3 comprises 19 residues. This CDR3 is CASSLRTLSGTSGRNEQFF. The CDR3 DNA sequence: TGTGCCAGCAGCCTCCGGACGTTGTCCGGGACTAGCGGACGCAATGAGCAGTTCTTC.

This clonotype was counted only a few times. This rearrangement joins TRBV2 to TRBJ1-6; D is perhaps TRBD1 (5 bases). Trimming stripped 4 bases from V and 6 bases from J, with 7 bases between. The CDR3 has 13 amino acids. From germline, CDR1 is SNHLY and CDR2 FYNNEI. The CDR3 DNA sequence: TGTGCCAGCAGTGGACAGATTAATTCACCCCTCCACTTT. The encoded protein is CASSGQINSPLHF. Complete variable domain (other parts from reference TRBV2 and TRBJ1-6): EPEVTQTPSHQVTQMGQEVILRCVPISNHLYFYWYRQILGQKVEFLVSFYNNEISEKSEIFDDQFSVERPDGSNFTLKIRSTKLEDSAMYFCASSGQINSPLHFGNGTRLTVT.

This clonotype appeared a few times. This chain connects TRBV11-2 to TRBJ2-7; 7 positions agree with TRBD2. After removal of 6 bases from V and 2 bases from J, the junction contained 10 bases not matched to a gene. Germline values: CDR1 SGHAT, CDR2 FQNNGV. The CDR3 has 15 residues. The CDR3 nucleotides read TGTGCCAGCAGTGGAAGACCTAGCGGAACCTACGAGCAGTACTTC. Its translation is CASSGRPSGTYEQYF.

The table lists this clonotype with a few counts. This chain joins TRBV19 and TRBJ1-2, with D possibly TRBD1 on 5 matching bases. V was shortened by 3 bases and J by 9 bases, with 14 bases between the two germline ends. Germline-derived CDR1 and CDR2 are LNHDA and SQIVND (reference sequence). The CDR3 covers 13 residues. CDR3 sequence reads: CASSISQGRSYTF. DNA of the CDR3: TGTGCCAGTAGTATTTCGCAGGGCCGGAGCTACACCTTC. Complete variable domain (other parts from reference TRBV19 and TRBJ1-2): DGGITQSPKYLFRKEGQNVTLSCEQNLNHDAMYWYRQDPGQGLRLIYYSQIVNDFQKGDIAEGYSVSREKKESFPLTVTSAQKNPTAFYLCASSISQGRSYTFGSGTRLTVV.

V gene TRBV20-1 combines with J gene TRBJ2-5; possible D gene TRBD2, 5 bases. CDR1 and CDR2 (germline): DFQATT, SNEGSKA (reference sequence). V was trimmed by 1 base and J by 5 bases, leaving 11 bases between them. The CDR3 has 13 residues. CDR3: CSARVTGFETQYF. The CDR3 bases are TGCAGTGCTAGAGTAACGGGGTTTGAGACCCAGTACTTC.

This chain uses TRBV6-1 with TRBJ1-1; 7 bases map to TRBD1. Germline V gene data show CDR1 as MNHNS and CDR2 as SASEGT. There are 12 residues in the CDR3. Germline trimming cut 8 bases from V and 11 bases from J; bases unmatched to any gene: 11. The CDR3 loop is CASGDRDREAFF. The CDR3 nucleotides are TGTGCCAGCGGCGACAGGGATCGTGAGGCTTTCTTT.

This clonotype occurred many times. The rearrangement uses TRBV20-1 and TRBJ1-5; 9 nucleotides align to TRBD1. Germline V lookup: CDR1 DFQATT, CDR2 SNEGSKA (reference sequence). CDR3 length: 15 amino acids. J gave up 5 bases and V 6 bases, and 11 bases lay outside the gene matches. The CDR3 here is CSASLGQGWDQPQHF. CDR3 coding DNA: TGCAGTGCCTCACTAGGACAGGGGTGGGATCAGCCCCAGCATTTT.

The chain carries TRBV3-1 and TRBJ2-7, with 9 bases fitting TRBD2. The CDR3 is 14 amino acids. J lost 7 bases, V lost 1 base, and 5 bases had no gene match. Germline CDR1 and CDR2: LGHDT and YNNKEL (reference sequence). CDR3 nucleotides: TGTGCCAGCAGCCAAGGACTAGCGGCCTGGGAGCAGTACTTC. Translated: CASSQGLAAWEQYF.

This sequence joins TRBV6-5 and TRBJ2-1; D is ambiguous. With 6 bases removed from V and 9 bases from J, the gap between germline ends came to 9 bases. The CDR3 is made up of 11 amino acids. The germline gives CDR1 MNHEY, CDR2 SVGAGI. The CDR3 sequence: CASRKQAEQFF. CDR3 DNA sequence: TGTGCCAGCAGAAAACAAGCTGAGCAGTTCTTC.

This clonotype has at least ten counts. This chain joins TRBV4-1 and TRBJ2-2; 10 positions match TRBD1. The CDR3 covers 14 residues. The V gene's germline CDR1 is MGHRA and CDR2 YSYEKL. V shed 5 bases and J 7 bases; nucleotides not matched to a gene: 4. In DNA, the CDR3 is TGCGCCAGCAGCAGGGGACAGGGGAGCGGGGAGCTGTTTTTT. Translation: CASSRGQGSGELFF.

There are many counts of this clonotype. This chain joins TRBV20-1 and TRBJ2-1; 13 bases match TRBD2. Germline V gene sequence: CDR1 DFQATT, CDR2 SNEGSKA (reference sequence). V trimming: 7 bases; J trimming: 8 bases; junction bases outside the gene matches: 14. The CDR3 totals 16 residues. CDR3 residues: CSVLGIGTSGVDEQFF. CDR3 bases: TGCAGTGTCTTAGGGATCGGGACTAGCGGGGTTGATGAGCAGTTCTTC.

This clonotype was seen a few times. The chain combines TRBV2 with TRBJ1-1; perhaps TRBD1 as D (5 bases). The CDR3 sequence is 15 residues long. Germline V CDR1 and CDR2: SNHLY, FYNNEI. V shed 1 base and J shed 1 base, with 10 bases lying between them. The CDR3 sequence is CASSEEGVKNTEAFF. In DNA form, the CDR3 reads TGTGCCAGCAGTGAAGAAGGGGTGAAGAACACTGAAGCTTTCTTT.

V is TRBV3-1 and J is TRBJ1-1, with D unclear. V was trimmed by 4 bases and J by 1 base, leaving 10 bases between them. CDR3 length: 14 residues. Germline CDR1 reads LGHDT; CDR2 reads YNNKEL (reference sequence). Here the CDR3 reads CASSPHRGNTEAFF. The CDR3 DNA reads as TGTGCCAGCAGCCCCCACCGGGGGAACACTGAAGCTTTCTTT.

The chain couples TRBV27 to TRBJ1-1; TRBD1 matches at 10 bases. V shed 7 bases, J shed 8 bases, and the junction held 10 bases outside the gene matches. The germline CDR1 and CDR2 sequences are MNHEY and SMNVEV (reference sequence). This CDR3 has 14 amino acids. The CDR3 spells CASKRRDRGTEAFF. The CDR3 nucleotides are TGTGCCAGCAAGCGCCGGGACAGGGGAACGGAAGCTTTCTTT.

This clonotype was observed a single time. The chain joins TRBV20-1 to TRBJ2-3; D is possibly TRBD1 or TRBD2 (5 bases each). This CDR3 is 14 amino acids long. Germline V lookup: CDR1 DFQATT, CDR2 SNEGSKA (reference sequence). Trimming removed 3 bases at V and 6 bases at J, with 16 bases between. For the CDR3, the DNA is TGCAGTGCTAGCGGGCCGAGGGGAACGGATACGCAGTATTTT. It yields the protein CSASGPRGTDTQYF.

This chain connects TRBV27 to TRBJ2-1; 8 nucleotides agree with TRBD1. V was pared by 4 bases and J by 7 bases, with 6 bases of the junction left unmatched. Germline V CDR1 and CDR2: MNHEY, SMNVEV (reference sequence). The CDR3 is made up of 14 amino acids. CDR3 sequence: CASSSATGGNEQFF. In nucleotides, the CDR3 is TGTGCCAGCAGTTCCGCCACAGGGGGGAATGAGCAGTTCTTC.

This clonotype was seen only a few times. The chain recombines TRBV29-1 with TRBJ1-1, with TRBD1 identical over 8 bases. Germline lookup yields CDR1 SQVTM and CDR2 ANQGSEA. V shed 3 bases, J shed 4 bases, and the junction held 4 bases outside the gene matches. The CDR3 is made up of 13 amino acids. CDR3 sequence reads: CSVDKGTGTEAFF. CDR3 in DNA: TGCAGCGTTGATAAAGGGACAGGCACTGAAGCTTTCTTT.

This clonotype has more than one count but fewer than ten. The rearrangement links TRBV29-1 to TRBJ2-5, with no clear D. The CDR3 is 14 residues long. Trimming stripped 7 bases from V and 1 base from J, with 16 bases between. CDR1 is SQVTM, CDR2 ANQGSEA, per germline. CDR3 DNA sequence: TGCAGCGGGGCGTCACGTGCGGCCCAAGAGACCCAGTACTTC. Protein: CSGASRAAQETQYF.

This clonotype came up a few times. The chain employs TRBV9 and TRBJ2-1; 15 bases are shared with TRBD2. With 3 bases clipped from V and 4 bases from J, the junction kept 8 bases outside the gene matches. The CDR3 contains 18 residues. CDR1 SGDLS and CDR2 YYNGEE come from the germline V gene. The CDR3 is CASSAIPGTSGGYNEQFF. The CDR3 DNA sequence: TGTGCCAGCAGCGCGATACCCGGGACTAGCGGGGGGTACAATGAGCAGTTCTTC.

This clonotype has more than one count but fewer than ten. The V call is TRBV25-1, the J call TRBJ1-4; no clear D. V lost 4 bases and J lost 8, with 11 bases in between. Germline assignment: CDR1 MGHDK and CDR2 SYGVNS. The CDR3 contains 13 residues. This chain's CDR3 is CASSGRGSEKLFF. Written as DNA, the CDR3 is TGTGCCAGCAGTGGACGGGGTTCCGAAAAACTGTTTTTT.

The chain recombines TRBV4-2 with TRBJ2-3; D is unclear. Germline V gene data show CDR1 as LGHNA and CDR2 as YNFKEQ. This CDR3 has 14 residues. Trimming removed 0 bases from V and 7 bases from J, with 11 bases in between. As DNA, the CDR3 is TGTGCCAGCAGCCAAGATCTTGGCCTAAATACGCAGTATTTT. This gives the protein CASSQDLGLNTQYF.

V is TRBV4-3 and J is TRBJ2-7; D may match TRBD1 or TRBD2 (7 bases each). The CDR3 loop spans 17 amino acids. V was pared by 0 bases and J by 1 base, with 16 bases between. The germline CDR1 and CDR2 sequences are LGHNA and YSLEER. CDR3 residues: CASSQERGGGASYEQYF. CDR3 bases: TGCGCCAGCAGCCAAGAAAGGGGAGGGGGCGCTTCCTACGAGCAGTACTTC.